The sequence of this T cell receptor (beta chain) was determined in a study of identical twins. TCRdb called the 5' RACE reads again in MiXCR, with one record for every CDR3 protein. This table has approximately 350,000 distinct CDR3 sequences, about 12% appearing once. Germline CDR1 SGHTA, CDR2 FQGTGA. The CDR3 sequence is 15 residues long. Germline trimming cut 5 bases from V and 4 bases from J; bases unmatched to any gene: 7. The data also belong to a second study, concerning yellow fever vaccine responses in identical twins.

This clonotype was sampled from a woman aged 18-29 years in good health. Sequenced material: CD8+ T cells sorted from blood. The chain uses TRBV7-3 and TRBJ1-2, with 10 positions matching TRBD1. The CDR3, as DNA: TGTGCCAGCAGCCCCGGGACAGGGGACAGCTATGGCTACACCTTC. Protein product: CASSPGTGDSYGYTF. Complete variable domain (other parts from reference TRBV7-3 and TRBJ1-2): GAGVSQTPSNKVTEKGKYVELRCDPISGHTALYWYRQSLGQGPEFLIYFQGTGAADDSGLPNDRFFAVRPEGSVSTLKIQRTERGDSAVYLCASSPGTGDSYGYTFGSGTRLTVV.